This T cell receptor beta chain was documented in a study of a mutant IDH1 vaccine in newly diagnosed glioma. Germline V gives CDR1 LGHNA, CDR2 YSLEER. The length of the CDR3 is 14 residues. V lost 1 base to trimming and J lost 4 bases; unmatched junction nucleotides: 0. The time point here: week 35, safety follow-up. Vaccination comprised doses that each held 300 ug of mutant IDH1 20-mer peptide, plus topical imiquimod. The sample holds one count of this clone. What it recognizes is unknown. Some clones are missing from TCRdb's copy, which holds only in-frame ones; the method was immunoSEQ multiplex PCR. Here the sample spans tens of thousands of clones, roughly 79% being singletons.

The chain joins TRBV4-3 to TRBJ1-3; 8 positions match TRBD1. This specimen was PBMCs, taken from a glioma patient whose treatment included an IDH1 peptide vaccine. The receptor's source is a woman in her thirties or forties with glioma. Some clones in this sample may be carry-over from other donors' samples. In nucleotides, the CDR3 is TGCGCCAGCAGCCAAGGGACAGGGGGAAACACCATATATTTT. It yields the protein CASSQGTGGNTIYF.